This T cell receptor beta chain appears in the sequencing data of a study of T cells in localized non-small cell lung cancer. General study results and limits: Among the top 100 tumor clones, a median 57 appeared in adjacent lung.

Concerning this clone itself: The antigen is undetermined.

Generated by immunoSEQ multiplex PCR, the TCRdb table keeps only in-frame clones and is missing some. The data contain 75,000 to 90,000 clones, 84% of them singletons. Germline V lookup: CDR1 MNHEY, CDR2 SMNVEV (reference sequence). V lost 4 bases to trimming and J lost 4 bases; unmatched junction nucleotides: 16. The CDR3 contains 18 residues. Source: peripheral blood, taken before any cancer treatment. The rearrangement links TRBV27 to TRBJ2-1; 7 bases fit TRBD2. The receptor's source is a man aged 40 to 70 with stage I lung adenocarcinoma. This CDR3 reads CASSSRAVGGSRYNEQFF. CDR3 DNA: TGTGCCAGCAGTTCCCGAGCCGTTGGCGGGAGTAGGTACAATGAGCAGTTCTTC.